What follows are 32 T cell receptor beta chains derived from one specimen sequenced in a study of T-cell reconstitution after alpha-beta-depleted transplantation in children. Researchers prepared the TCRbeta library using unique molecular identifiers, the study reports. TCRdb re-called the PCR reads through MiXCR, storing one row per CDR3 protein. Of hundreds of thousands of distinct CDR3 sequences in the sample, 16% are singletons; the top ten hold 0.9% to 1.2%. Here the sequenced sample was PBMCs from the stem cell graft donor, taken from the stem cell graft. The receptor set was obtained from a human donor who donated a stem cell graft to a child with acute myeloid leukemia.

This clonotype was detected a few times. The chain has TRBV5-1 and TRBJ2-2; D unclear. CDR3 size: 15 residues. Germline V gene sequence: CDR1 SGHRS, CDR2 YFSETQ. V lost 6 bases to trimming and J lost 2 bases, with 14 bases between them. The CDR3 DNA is TGCGCCAGCACCCGAGCAGCGTCAAACACCGGGGAGCTGTTTTTT. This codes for CASTRAASNTGELFF.

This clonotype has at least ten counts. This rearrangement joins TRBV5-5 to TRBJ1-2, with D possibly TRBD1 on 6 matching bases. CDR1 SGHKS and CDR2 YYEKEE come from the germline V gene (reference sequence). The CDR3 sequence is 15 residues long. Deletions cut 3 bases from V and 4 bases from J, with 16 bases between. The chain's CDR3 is CASSSGDTLSYGYTF. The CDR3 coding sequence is TGTGCCAGCAGCTCGGGGGACACCTTATCCTATGGCTACACCTTC.

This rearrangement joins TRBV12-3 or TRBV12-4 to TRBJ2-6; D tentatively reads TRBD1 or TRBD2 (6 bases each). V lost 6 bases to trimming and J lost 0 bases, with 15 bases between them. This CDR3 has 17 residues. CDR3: CASSPGDNHSGANVLTF. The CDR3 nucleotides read TGTGCCAGCAGCCCGGGGGACAACCACTCTGGGGCCAACGTCCTGACTTTC.

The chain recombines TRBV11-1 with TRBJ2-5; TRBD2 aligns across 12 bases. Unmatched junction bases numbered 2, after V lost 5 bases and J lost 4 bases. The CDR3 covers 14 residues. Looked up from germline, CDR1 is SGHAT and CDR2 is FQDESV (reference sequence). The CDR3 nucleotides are TGTGCCAGCAGCGCGGGACTAGCGGGAGAGACCCAGTACTTC. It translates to CASSAGLAGETQYF.

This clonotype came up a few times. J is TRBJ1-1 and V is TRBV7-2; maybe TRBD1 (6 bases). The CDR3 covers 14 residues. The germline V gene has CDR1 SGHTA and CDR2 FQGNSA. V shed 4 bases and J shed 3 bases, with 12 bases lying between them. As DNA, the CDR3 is TGTGCCAGCAGCTCCCGGGCAGGGGACACTGAAGCTTTCTTT. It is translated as CASSSRAGDTEAFF.

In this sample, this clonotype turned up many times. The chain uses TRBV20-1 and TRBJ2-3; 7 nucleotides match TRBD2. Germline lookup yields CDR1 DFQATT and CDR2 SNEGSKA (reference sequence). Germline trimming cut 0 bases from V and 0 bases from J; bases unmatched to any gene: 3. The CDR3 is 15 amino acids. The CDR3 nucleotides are TGCAGTGCTAGAGATTGGGGGGGTAGCACAGATACGCAGTATTTT. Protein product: CSARDWGGSTDTQYF.

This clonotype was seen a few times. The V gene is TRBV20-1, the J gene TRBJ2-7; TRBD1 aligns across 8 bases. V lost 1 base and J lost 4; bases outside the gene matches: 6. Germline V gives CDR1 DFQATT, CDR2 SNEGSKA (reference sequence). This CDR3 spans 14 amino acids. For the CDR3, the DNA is TGCAGTGCTAGAGGAGCAGGGGGCACGTACGAGCAGTACTTC. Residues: CSARGAGGTYEQYF.

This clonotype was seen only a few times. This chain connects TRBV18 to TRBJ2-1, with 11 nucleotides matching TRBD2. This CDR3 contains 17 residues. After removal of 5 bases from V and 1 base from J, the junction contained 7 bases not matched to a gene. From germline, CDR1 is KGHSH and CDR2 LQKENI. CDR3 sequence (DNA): TGTGCCAGCTCATCTTCCATAGCGGGGGGGTCCTACAATGAGCAGTTCTTC. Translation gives CASSSSIAGGSYNEQFF.

This chain's CDR3 is CAISEGWGAESSPLHF. In DNA, the CDR3 is TGTGCCATCAGTGAGGGATGGGGGGCCGAAAGCTCACCCCTCCACTTT. This sequence joins TRBV10-3 and TRBJ1-6; D perhaps matches TRBD1 (6 bases). Germline V gene lookup returns CDR1 ENHRY and CDR2 SYGVKD. CDR3 length: 16 amino acids. The V end was cut by 2 bases, the J end by 10 bases, with 18 bases between.

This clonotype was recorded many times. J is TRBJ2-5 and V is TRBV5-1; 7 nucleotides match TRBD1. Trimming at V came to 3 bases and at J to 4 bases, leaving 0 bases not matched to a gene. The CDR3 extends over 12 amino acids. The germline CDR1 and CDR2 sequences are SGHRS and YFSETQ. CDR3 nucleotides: TGCGCCAGCAGCTGGACAGGAGAGACCCAGTACTTC. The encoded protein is CASSWTGETQYF.

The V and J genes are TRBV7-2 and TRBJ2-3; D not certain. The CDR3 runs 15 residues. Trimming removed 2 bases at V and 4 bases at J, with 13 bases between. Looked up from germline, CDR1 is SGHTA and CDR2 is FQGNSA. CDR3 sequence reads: CASSLIWGGADTQYF. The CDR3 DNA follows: TGTGCCAGCAGCTTAATCTGGGGTGGGGCAGATACGCAGTATTTT.

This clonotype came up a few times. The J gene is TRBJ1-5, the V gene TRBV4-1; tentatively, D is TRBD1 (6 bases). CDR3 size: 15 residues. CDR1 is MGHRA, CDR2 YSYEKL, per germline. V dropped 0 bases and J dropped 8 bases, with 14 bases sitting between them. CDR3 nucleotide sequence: TGCGCCAGCAGCCAAGAGGAGGGGGTTAAGGAGCCCCAGCATTTT. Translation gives CASSQEEGVKEPQHF.

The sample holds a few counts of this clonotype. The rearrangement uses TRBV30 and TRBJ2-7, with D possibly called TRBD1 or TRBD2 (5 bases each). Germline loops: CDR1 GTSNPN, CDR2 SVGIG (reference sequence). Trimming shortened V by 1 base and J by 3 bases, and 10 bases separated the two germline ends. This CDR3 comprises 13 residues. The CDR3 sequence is CAWSDGGNYEQYF. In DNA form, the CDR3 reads TGTGCCTGGAGTGATGGGGGAAACTACGAGCAGTACTTC. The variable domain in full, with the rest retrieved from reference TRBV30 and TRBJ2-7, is SQTIHQWPATLVQPVGSPLSLECTVEGTSNPNLYWYRQAAGRGLQLLFYSVGIGQISSEVPQNLSASRPQDRQFILSSKKLLLSDSGFYLCAWSDGGNYEQYFGPGTRLTVT.

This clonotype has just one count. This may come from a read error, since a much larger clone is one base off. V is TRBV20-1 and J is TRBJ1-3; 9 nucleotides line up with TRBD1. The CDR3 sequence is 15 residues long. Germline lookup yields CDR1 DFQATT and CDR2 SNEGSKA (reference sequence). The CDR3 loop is CSAARARGQGNTINF. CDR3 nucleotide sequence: TGCAGTGCTGCCCGCGCCAGGGGACAGGGAAACACCATAAATTTT.

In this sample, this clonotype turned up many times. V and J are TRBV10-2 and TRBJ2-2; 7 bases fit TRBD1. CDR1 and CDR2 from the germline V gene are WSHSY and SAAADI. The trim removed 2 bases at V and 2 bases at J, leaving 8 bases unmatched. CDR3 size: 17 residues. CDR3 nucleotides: TGCGCCAGCAGTGAGAACCAGAACAGGGGTAACACCGGGGAGCTGTTTTTT. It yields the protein CASSENQNRGNTGELFF.

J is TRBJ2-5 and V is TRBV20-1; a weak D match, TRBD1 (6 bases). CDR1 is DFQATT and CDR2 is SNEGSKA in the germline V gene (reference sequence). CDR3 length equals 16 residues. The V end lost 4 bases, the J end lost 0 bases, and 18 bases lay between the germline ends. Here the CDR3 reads CSATPIEGVNQETQYF. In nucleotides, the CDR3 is TGCAGTGCTACCCCCATCGAGGGGGTAAACCAAGAGACCCAGTACTTC.

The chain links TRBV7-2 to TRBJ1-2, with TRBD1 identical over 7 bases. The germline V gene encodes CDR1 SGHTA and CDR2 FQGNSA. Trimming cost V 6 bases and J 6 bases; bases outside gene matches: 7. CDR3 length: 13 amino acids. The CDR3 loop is CASSWTGRDGYTF. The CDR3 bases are TGTGCCAGCAGTTGGACAGGTCGAGATGGCTACACCTTC.

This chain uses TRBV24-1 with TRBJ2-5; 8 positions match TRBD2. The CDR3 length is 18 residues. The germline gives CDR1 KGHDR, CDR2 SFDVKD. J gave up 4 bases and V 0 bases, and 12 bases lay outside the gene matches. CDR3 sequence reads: CATSDLKFVRGGRETQYF. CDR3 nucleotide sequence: TGTGCCACCAGTGATTTGAAGTTCGTCCGGGGGGGCCGAGAGACCCAGTACTTC.

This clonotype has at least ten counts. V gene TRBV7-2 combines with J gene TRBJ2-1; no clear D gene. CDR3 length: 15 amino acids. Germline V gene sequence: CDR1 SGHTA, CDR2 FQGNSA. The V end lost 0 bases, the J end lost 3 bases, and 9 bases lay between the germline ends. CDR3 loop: CASSLANVYYNEQFF. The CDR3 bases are TGTGCCAGCAGCTTAGCAAACGTTTACTACAATGAGCAGTTCTTC.

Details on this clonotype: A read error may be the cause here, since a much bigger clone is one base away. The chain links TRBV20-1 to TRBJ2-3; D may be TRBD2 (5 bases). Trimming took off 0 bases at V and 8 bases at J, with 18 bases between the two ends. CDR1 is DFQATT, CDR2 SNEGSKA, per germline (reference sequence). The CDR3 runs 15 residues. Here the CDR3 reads CSARDRLASTRTQYF. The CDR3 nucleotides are TGCAGTGCTAGAGATCGGCTAGCCTCAACCCGTACGCAGTATTTT.

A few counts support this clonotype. DNA for the CDR3: TGCGCCAGCAGCTTCGGGACAGGGGGGCTCTGGCTTGATGGCTACACCTTC. Translating gives CASSFGTGGLWLDGYTF. This sequence joins TRBV5-1 and TRBJ1-2, with TRBD1 matching 11 bases. The germline V gene encodes CDR1 SGHRS and CDR2 YFSETQ. This CDR3 is built from 17 residues. With 2 bases clipped from V and 6 bases from J, the junction kept 12 bases outside the gene matches.

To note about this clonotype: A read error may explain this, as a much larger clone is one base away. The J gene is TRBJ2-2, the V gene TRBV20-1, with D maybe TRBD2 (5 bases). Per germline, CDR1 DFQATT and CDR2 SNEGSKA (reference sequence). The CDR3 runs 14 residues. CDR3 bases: TGCAGTGCTAGAGAGTCAGCGAACACCGGGGAGCCGTTTTTT. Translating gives CSARESANTGEPFF.

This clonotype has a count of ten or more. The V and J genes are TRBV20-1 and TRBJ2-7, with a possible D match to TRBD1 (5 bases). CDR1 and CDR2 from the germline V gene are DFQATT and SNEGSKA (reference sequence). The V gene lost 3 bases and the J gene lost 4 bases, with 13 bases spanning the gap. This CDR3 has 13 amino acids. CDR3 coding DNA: TGCAGTGCTAGGGCCCAGGGAAGTTACGAGCAGTACTTC. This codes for CSARAQGSYEQYF.

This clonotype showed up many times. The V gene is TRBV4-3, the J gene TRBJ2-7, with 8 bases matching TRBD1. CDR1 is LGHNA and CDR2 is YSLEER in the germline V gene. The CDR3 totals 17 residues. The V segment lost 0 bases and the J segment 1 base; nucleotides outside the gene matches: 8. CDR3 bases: TGCGCCAGCAGCCAAGATCGAGTGACAGGGGATTCCTACGAGCAGTACTTC. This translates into CASSQDRVTGDSYEQYF.

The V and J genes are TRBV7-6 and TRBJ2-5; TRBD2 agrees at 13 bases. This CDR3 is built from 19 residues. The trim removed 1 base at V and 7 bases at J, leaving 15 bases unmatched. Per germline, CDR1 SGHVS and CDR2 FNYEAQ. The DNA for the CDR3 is TGTGCCAGCAGCTTAGACCTACTAGCGGGGGGGCGCACAACAGGGACCCAGTACTTC. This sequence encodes CASSLDLLAGGRTTGTQYF. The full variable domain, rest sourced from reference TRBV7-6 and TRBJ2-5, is GAGVSQSPRYKVTKRGQDVALRCDPISGHVSLYWYRQALGQGPEFLTYFNYEAQQDKSGLPNDRFSAERPEGSISTLTIQRTEQRDSAMYRCASSLDLLAGGRTTGTQYFGPGTRLLVL.

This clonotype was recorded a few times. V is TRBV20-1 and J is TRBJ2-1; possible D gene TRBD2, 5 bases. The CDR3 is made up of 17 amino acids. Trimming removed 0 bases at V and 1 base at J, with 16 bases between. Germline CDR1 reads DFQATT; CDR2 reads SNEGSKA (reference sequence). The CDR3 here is CSARDPLGKPSYNEQFF. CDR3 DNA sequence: TGCAGTGCTAGAGATCCACTAGGAAAGCCGTCCTACAATGAGCAGTTCTTC.

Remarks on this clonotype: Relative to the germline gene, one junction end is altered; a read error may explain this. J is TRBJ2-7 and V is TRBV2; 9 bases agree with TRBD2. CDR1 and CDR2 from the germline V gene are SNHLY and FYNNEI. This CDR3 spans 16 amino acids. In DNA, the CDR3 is TGTACCAGCAGTCGAGAGCGGGGGGTGCTCTCCTACGAGCAGTACTTC. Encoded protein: CTSSRERGVLSYEQYF.

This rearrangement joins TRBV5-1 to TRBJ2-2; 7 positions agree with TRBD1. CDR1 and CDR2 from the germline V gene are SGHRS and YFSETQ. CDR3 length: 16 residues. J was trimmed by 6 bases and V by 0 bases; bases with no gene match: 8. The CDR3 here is CASSLVVGGASGELFF. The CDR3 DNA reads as TGCGCCAGCAGCTTGGTGGTAGGGGGCGCGTCCGGGGAGCTGTTTTTT.

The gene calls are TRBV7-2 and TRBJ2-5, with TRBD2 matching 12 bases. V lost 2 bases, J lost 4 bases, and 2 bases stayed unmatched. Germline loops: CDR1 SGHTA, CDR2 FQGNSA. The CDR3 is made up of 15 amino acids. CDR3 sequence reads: CASSLKTSGGETQYF. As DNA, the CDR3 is TGTGCCAGCAGCTTAAAGACTAGCGGGGGAGAGACCCAGTACTTC.

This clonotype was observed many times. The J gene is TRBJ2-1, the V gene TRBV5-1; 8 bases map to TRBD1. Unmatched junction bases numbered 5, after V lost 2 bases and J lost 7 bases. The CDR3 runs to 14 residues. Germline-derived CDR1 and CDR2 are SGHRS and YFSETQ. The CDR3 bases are TGCGCCAGCAGCTTTAGACAGGGGAGAAATGAGCAGTTCTTC. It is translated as CASSFRQGRNEQFF.

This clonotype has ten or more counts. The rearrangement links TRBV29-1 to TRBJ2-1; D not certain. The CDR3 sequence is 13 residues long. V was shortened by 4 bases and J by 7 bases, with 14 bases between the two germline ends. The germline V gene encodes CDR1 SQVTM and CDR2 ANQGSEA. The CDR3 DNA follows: TGCAGCGTTGGGTTACAGCCGTTAAATGAGCAGTTCTTC. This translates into CSVGLQPLNEQFF.

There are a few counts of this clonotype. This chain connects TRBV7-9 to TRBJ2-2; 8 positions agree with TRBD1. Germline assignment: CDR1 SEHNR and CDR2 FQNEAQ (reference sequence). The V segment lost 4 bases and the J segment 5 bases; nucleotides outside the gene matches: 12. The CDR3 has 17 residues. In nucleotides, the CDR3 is TGTGCCAGCAGCTCGCCGACAGGGGTTCGGTGGACCGGGGAGCTGTTTTTT. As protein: CASSSPTGVRWTGELFF.